This T cell receptor (beta chain) derives from a study of tumor-infiltrating lymphocytes in oesophageal squamous cell carcinoma. Deletions cut 4 bases from V and 7 bases from J, with 5 bases between. There are 12 residues in the CDR3. Germline V gives CDR1 SGHNT, CDR2 YENEEA. TCRdb ran MiXCR on the PCR reads and lists one entry per CDR3 protein. The table lists about 20,000 distinct CDR3 sequences, approximately 46% of them singletons. This clonotype has a count of ten or more. Sequenced: normal esophageal tissue next to the tumor. The rearrangement links TRBV11-3 to TRBJ1-6; maybe TRBD1 (5 bases). The clonotype was recovered from a female donor with esophageal squamous cell carcinoma. CDR3 region: CASSSGNSPLHF. CDR3 DNA: TGTGCCAGCAGCTCAGGGAATTCACCCCTCCACTTT.